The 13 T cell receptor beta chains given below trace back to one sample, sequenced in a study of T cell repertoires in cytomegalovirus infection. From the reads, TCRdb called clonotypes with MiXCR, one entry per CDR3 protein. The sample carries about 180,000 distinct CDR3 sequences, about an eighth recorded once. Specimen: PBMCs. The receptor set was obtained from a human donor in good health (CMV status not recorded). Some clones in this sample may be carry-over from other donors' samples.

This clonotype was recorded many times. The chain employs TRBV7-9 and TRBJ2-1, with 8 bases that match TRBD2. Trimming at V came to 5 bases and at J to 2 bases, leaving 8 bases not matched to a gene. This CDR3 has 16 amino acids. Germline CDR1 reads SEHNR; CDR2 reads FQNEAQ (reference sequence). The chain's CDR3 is CASSPAGGEAYNEQFF. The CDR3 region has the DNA TGTGCCAGCAGCCCGGCGGGGGGTGAGGCCTACAATGAGCAGTTCTTC.

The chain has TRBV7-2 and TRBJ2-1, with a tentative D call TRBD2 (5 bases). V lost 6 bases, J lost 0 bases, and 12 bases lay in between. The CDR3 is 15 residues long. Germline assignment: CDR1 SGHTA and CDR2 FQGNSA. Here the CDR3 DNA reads TGTGCCAGCAGTCCCCCCCTAGCCTCCTACAATGAGCAGTTCTTC. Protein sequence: CASSPPLASYNEQFF.

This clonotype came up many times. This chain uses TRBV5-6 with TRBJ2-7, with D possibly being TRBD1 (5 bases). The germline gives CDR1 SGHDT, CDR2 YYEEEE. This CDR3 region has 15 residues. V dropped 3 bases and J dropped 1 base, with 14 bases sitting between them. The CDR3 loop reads CASSSIPRQSYEQYF. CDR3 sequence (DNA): TGTGCCAGCAGCTCCATTCCCCGACAGTCCTACGAGCAGTACTTC.

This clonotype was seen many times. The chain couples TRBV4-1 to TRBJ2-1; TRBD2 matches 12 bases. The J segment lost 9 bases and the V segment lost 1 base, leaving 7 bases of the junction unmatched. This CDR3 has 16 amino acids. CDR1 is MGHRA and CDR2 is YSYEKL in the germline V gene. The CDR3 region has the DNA TGCGCCAGCAGCCAAGTTCCTAGCGGGGGGGCCGGTGAGCAGTTCTTC. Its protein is CASSQVPSGGAGEQFF.

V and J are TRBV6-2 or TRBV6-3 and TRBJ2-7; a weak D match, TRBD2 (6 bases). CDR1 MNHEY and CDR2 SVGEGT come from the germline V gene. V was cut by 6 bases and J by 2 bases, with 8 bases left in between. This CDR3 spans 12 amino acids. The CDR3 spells CASRRGAYEQYF. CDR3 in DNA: TGTGCCAGCAGGCGGGGCGCCTACGAGCAGTACTTC.

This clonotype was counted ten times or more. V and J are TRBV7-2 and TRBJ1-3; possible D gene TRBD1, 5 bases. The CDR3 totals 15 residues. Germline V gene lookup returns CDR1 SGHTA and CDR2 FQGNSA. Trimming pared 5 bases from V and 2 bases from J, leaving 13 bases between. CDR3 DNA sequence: TGTGCCAGCAGCCCTTCGACAGAGCCTGGAAACACCATATATTTT. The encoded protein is CASSPSTEPGNTIYF.

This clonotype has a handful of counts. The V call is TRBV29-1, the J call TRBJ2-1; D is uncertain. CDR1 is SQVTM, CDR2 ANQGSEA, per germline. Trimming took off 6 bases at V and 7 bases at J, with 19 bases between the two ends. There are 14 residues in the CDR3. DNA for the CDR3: TGCAGCGTGGGGTTGGAGACACGGCAAAATGAGCAGTTCTTC. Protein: CSVGLETRQNEQFF.

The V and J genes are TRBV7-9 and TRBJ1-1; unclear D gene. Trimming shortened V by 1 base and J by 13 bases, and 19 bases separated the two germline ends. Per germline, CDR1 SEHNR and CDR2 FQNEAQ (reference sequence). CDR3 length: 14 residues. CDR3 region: CASSLEIANTEDFF. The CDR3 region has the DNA TGTGCCAGCAGCTTAGAAATAGCGAACACTGAGGATTTCTTT.

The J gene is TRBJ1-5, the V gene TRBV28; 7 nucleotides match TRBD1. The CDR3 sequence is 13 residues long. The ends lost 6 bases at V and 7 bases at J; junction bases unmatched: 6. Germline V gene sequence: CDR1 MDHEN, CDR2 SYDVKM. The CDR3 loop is CASRLTGTQPQHF. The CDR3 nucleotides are TGTGCCAGCAGGTTGACAGGGACACAGCCCCAGCATTTT.

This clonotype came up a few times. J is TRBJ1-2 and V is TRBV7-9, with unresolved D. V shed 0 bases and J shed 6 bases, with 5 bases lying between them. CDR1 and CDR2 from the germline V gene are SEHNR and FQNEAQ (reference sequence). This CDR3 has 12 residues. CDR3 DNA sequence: TGTGCCAGCAGCTTAGCAGGGAATGGCTACACCTTC. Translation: CASSLAGNGYTF.

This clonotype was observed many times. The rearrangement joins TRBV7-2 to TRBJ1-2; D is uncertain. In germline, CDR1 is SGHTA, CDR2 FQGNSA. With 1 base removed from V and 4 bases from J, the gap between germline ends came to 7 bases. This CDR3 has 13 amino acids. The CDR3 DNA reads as TGTGCCAGCAGCTTAGTAAGCCGCTATGGCTACACCTTC. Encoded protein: CASSLVSRYGYTF.

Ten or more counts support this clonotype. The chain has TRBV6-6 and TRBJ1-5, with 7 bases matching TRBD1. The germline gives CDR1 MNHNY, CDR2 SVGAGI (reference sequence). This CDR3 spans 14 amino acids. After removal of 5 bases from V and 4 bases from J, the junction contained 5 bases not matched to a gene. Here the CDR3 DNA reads TGTGCCAGCAGTCCAGGGGGTAGGAATCAGCCCCAGCATTTT. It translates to CASSPGGRNQPQHF.

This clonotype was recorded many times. The CDR3 DNA reads as TGTGCCAGCAGCTTAGGGCAGACTCGTATGGCGCAGTATTTT. This sequence encodes CASSLGQTRMAQYF. V is TRBV7-3 and J is TRBJ2-3, with D uncertain. The CDR3 spans 14 residues. Per germline, CDR1 SGHTA and CDR2 FQGTGA. The V end lost 2 bases, the J end lost 10 bases, and 16 bases lay between the germline ends.